The 4 T cell receptor beta chains reported below all come from one sample, sequenced in a study of T cells in Graves' hyperthyroidism and ophthalmopathy. TCR beta CDR3 regions were amplified from RNA. First-round RT-PCR with HTBI primers amplified the TCR CDR3 region. TCRdb re-derived calls from the multiplex PCR reads in MiXCR, one entry per CDR3 protein. The table lists hundreds of thousands of distinct CDR3 sequences, about 35% of them singletons. Sequenced material: blood. The receptors were sampled from a woman aged 40 to 49 with Graves' hyperthyroidism.

This clonotype was detected only once. This rearrangement joins TRBV7-8 to TRBJ2-7; D is undetermined. V dropped 1 base and J dropped 7 bases, with 11 bases sitting between them. Looked up from germline, CDR1 is SGHVS and CDR2 is FQNEAQ. CDR3 length equals 13 residues. The CDR3 loop is CASSLEVWNEQYF. The CDR3 nucleotides read TGTGCCAGCAGCTTAGAAGTGTGGAATGAGCAGTACTTC.

As for this clonotype: This clone may be a read error of a much larger clone one base away. The chain is built from TRBV10-2 and TRBJ1-2; D may be TRBD1 (5 bases). V was cut by 6 bases and J by 2 bases, with 10 bases left in between. Germline loops: CDR1 WSHSY, CDR2 SAAADI. The CDR3 consists of 13 residues. The DNA for the CDR3 is TGCGCCAGCAGGGCCAGGGAGAACTATGGCTACACCTTC. Translating it yields CASRARENYGYTF.

Many counts were recorded for this clonotype. V is TRBV6-6 and J is TRBJ2-7, with TRBD1 as a possible D gene (6 bases). Trimming left V 9 bases short and J 7 bases short, with 19 bases between. Germline V lookup: CDR1 MNHNY, CDR2 SVGAGI (reference sequence). The CDR3 is 13 amino acids. The CDR3 DNA reads as TGTGCCAGTGCGAGGGGACAAGGTGGAGAGCAGTACTTC. Protein product: CASARGQGGEQYF.

In DNA form, the CDR3 reads TGCAGCGTGCGACGAACGAGGGATACGCAGTATTTT. Protein: CSVRRTRDTQYF. The chain couples TRBV29-1 to TRBJ2-3; D unresolved. The V end lost 6 bases, the J end lost 6 bases, and 13 bases lay between the germline ends. Per the germline V gene, CDR1 is SQVTM and CDR2 is ANQGSEA. The CDR3 spans 12 residues.